Listed here are 14 T cell receptor beta chains from one sample, sequenced in a study of T cell clonality in common variable immunodeficiency. Study-level results: Fewer deletions and N-nucleotide insertions were reportedly seen in common variable immunodeficiency TCR beta sequences.

Produced via immunoSEQ multiplex PCR; TCRdb's table is partial and in-frame only. The specimen gives 15,000 to 25,000 clones without singletons; the ten biggest hold about 25%. These receptors' targets are unknown. The sample comprised peripheral blood mononuclear cells. All receptors come from a human donor with common variable immunodeficiency.

The covered CDR3 bases are TGTGCCAGCAGCCCAGCAGGGGGGACAGGTTCCTACGAG. This codes for CASSPAGGTGSYE. Given in full, the CDR3 is CASSPAGGTGSYEQYF. This chain uses TRBV7-6 with TRBJ2-7; 8 positions agree with TRBD1. The missing CDR3 end, 3 residues past where the read stops, is filled in from the germline J gene. CDR1 is SGHVS and CDR2 is FNYEAQ in the germline V gene. V lost 5 bases to trimming and J lost 1 base; unmatched junction nucleotides: 10. CDR3 size: 16 residues.

This clone has just a few counts. The read terminates 3 residues ahead of where the CDR3 ends, so the germline J gene completes it. This chain links TRBV7-8 with TRBJ2-1; TRBD2 agrees at 8 bases. The CDR3 length is 15 residues. Germline CDR1 and CDR2: SGHVS and FQNEAQ. Trimming took 5 bases from V and 4 from J; bases not matched to a gene: 7. CDR3 bases read: TGTGCCAGCAGCCCCAGCGGGGGCAATTACAATGAG. It yields the protein CASSPSGGNYNE. The whole CDR3 protein reads CASSPSGGNYNEQFF. The variable domain in full, completed from reference TRBV7-8 and TRBJ2-1, reads GAGVSQSPRYKVAKRGQDVALRCDPISGHVSLFWYQQALGQGPEFLTYFQNEAQLDKSGLPSDRFFAERPEGSVSTLKIQRTQQEDSAVYLCASSPSGGNYNEQFFGPGTRLTVL.

In its sample, this clone was seen a few times. The read is 3 residues too short to cover the CDR3 end, so that end is filled in from the germline J gene. The chain links TRBV7-2 to TRBJ2-7; 11 bases fit TRBD2. Germline CDR1 is SGHTA and CDR2 is FQGNSA. J was trimmed by 3 bases and V by 2 bases; bases with no gene match: 3. The CDR3 runs 15 residues. The sequenced CDR3 bases are TGTGCCAGCAGCTTAACTAGCGGGAGTTTCTACGAG. This translates into CASSLTSGSFYE. The full CDR3 protein reads CASSLTSGSFYEQYF.

This clone was counted between two and nine times. Relative to the germline gene, one junction end is altered; a read error may explain this. Sequencing ends 3 residues short of the CDR3 end; the germline J gene provides the rest. This chain connects TRBV18 to TRBJ2-5; D unclear. Germline CDR1 KGHSH, CDR2 LQKENI. The CDR3 is made up of 15 amino acids. The CDR3 is CASSPPGHMQETQYF. CDR3 DNA (partial): TGTGCCAGCTCGCCACCGGGCCACATGCAAGAGACC.

There are a few counts of this clone. The read terminates 3 residues ahead of where the CDR3 ends, so the germline J gene completes it. The V call is TRBV19, the J call TRBJ1-5, with a possible D match to TRBD1 (5 bases). The CDR3 has 16 amino acids. Germline CDR1 and CDR2: LNHDA and SQIVND (reference sequence). Trimming shortened V by 7 bases and J by 0 bases, and 16 bases separated the two germline ends. CDR3 sequence: CASTPRGEHSNQPQHF. Incomplete CDR3 DNA: TGTGCCAGTACCCCGCGGGGGGAGCATAGCAATCAGCCC. Drawing the rest from reference TRBV19 and TRBJ1-5, the complete variable domain is DGGITQSPKYLFRKEGQNVTLSCEQNLNHDAMYWYRQDPGQGLRLIYYSQIVNDFQKGDIAEGYSVSREKKESFPLTVTSAQKNPTAFYLCASTPRGEHSNQPQHFGDGTRLSIL.

In this sample, this clone turned up a few times. Sequencing ends 3 residues short of the CDR3 end; the germline J gene provides the rest. This chain uses TRBV2 with TRBJ2-7; D possibly corresponds to TRBD2 (6 bases). Looked up from germline, CDR1 is SNHLY and CDR2 is FYNNEI. Deletions cut 7 bases from V and 4 bases from J, with 17 bases between. CDR3 size: 14 residues. The CDR3 reads CASNLARALYEQYF. The DNA read from the CDR3 is TGTGCCAGCAATCTAGCGCGGGCCCTGTACGAG.

About this clone itself: The sequenced fragment ends 3 residues before the CDR3 boundary, so the rest is inferred from the germline J gene. The sample holds other DNA sequences that translate to the same CDR3. The V and J genes are TRBV7-2 and TRBJ2-2; D is possibly TRBD2 (6 bases). Germline values: CDR1 SGHTA, CDR2 FQGNSA. Trimming removed 3 bases from V and 7 bases from J, with 9 bases in between. This CDR3 spans 13 amino acids. The part of the CDR3 DNA that was read is TGTGCCAGCAGCTTTGCTAGCGTCGGGGAG. Translated: CASSFASVGE. In full, the CDR3 reads CASSFASVGELFF.

A remark on this clone: The CDR3 end falls 3 residues outside the read, so it is completed with the germline J gene. This chain connects TRBV20-1 to TRBJ2-3, with 9 bases matching TRBD1. Germline CDR1 reads DFQATT; CDR2 reads SNEGSKA (reference sequence). The CDR3 is 13 residues long. V gave up 6 bases and J gave up 7 bases; unmatched junction bases: 8. The DNA read from the CDR3 is TGCAGTGCCCCGGACAGGGGAATGTATACG. Its protein product is CSAPDRGMYT. The full CDR3 sequence reads CSAPDRGMYTQYF.

Worth noting for this clone: The read ends 3 residues early relative to the CDR3; the germline J gene fills the gap. This chain connects TRBV2 to TRBJ2-2; a possible D gene is TRBD1 (5 bases). Trimming took 8 bases from V and 5 from J, leaving 12 bases between them. From germline, CDR1 is SNHLY and CDR2 FYNNEI. The CDR3 contains 13 residues. CDR3 protein: CASEGVKTGELFF. The CDR3 DNA, read in part, is TGTGCCAGCGAAGGGGTTAAGACCGGGGAG.

With respect to this clone: The read ends 3 residues before the CDR3 terminus; that terminus is restored from the germline J gene. The chain employs TRBV19 and TRBJ1-1, with D possibly TRBD1 on 5 matching bases. CDR3 length equals 15 residues. Germline loops: CDR1 LNHDA, CDR2 SQIVND (reference sequence). V lost 4 bases and J lost 3, with 15 bases in between. The CDR3 sequence is CASSRGVWSDTEAFF. The DNA read from the CDR3 is TGTGCCAGTAGTAGAGGGGTTTGGAGTGACACTGAA.

As regards this clone: The CDR3 goes on 3 residues after the read ends, and that part is filled in from the germline J gene. This sequence joins TRBV7-2 and TRBJ2-1; TRBD2 might be the D (6 bases). The V end lost 5 bases, the J end lost 3 bases, and 11 bases lay between the germline ends. The CDR3 sequence is 14 residues long. The V gene's germline CDR1 is SGHTA and CDR2 FQGNSA. The CDR3 DNA, read in part, is TGTGCCAGCAGCCAGACGGGGGTCTACAATGAG. It translates to CASSQTGVYNE. From start to end, the CDR3 is CASSQTGVYNEQFF.

This clone was detected only a few times. The read falls 3 residues short of the CDR3 end, and the missing part is taken from the germline J gene. V gene TRBV19 combines with J gene TRBJ2-7; D perhaps matches TRBD1 (6 bases). This CDR3 is 15 amino acids long. Trimming pared 4 bases from V and 2 bases from J, leaving 15 bases between. The germline CDR1 and CDR2 sequences are LNHDA and SQIVND (reference sequence). The part of the CDR3 DNA that was read is TGTGCCAGTAGTAAAACCGGGACATTAACCTACGAG. It encodes CASSKTGTLTYE. The whole CDR3 protein is CASSKTGTLTYEQYF.

Incomplete CDR3 DNA: TGTGCCAGCTCACCACCGAACTTAGAATATGGC. It yields the protein CASSPPNLEYG. The whole CDR3 protein reads CASSPPNLEYGYTF. V usage is TRBV18 and J usage is TRBJ1-2; no reliable D call. The read ends 3 residues early relative to the CDR3; the germline J gene fills the gap. Trimming removed 0 bases at V and 5 bases at J, with 10 bases between. CDR3 length: 14 residues. Germline CDR1 is KGHSH and CDR2 is LQKENI.

Turning to this clone: Read data end 3 residues before the CDR3 end; the end is taken from the germline J gene. The chain employs TRBV7-2 and TRBJ1-4; D is possibly TRBD1 (5 bases). Trimming left V 8 bases short and J 6 bases short, with 16 bases between. Germline CDR1 and CDR2: SGHTA and FQGNSA. CDR3 length equals 14 residues. CDR3 DNA (partial): TGTGCCAGCGGTTTTGGGGCCGCTCATGAAAAA. It specifies CASGFGAAHEK. The full CDR3 protein is CASGFGAAHEKLFF.